One sample yielded the 2 T cell receptor beta chains listed below, sequenced in a study of blood T cell repertoires in COVID-19 (dated by TCRdb to about 2020). Library preparation employed the immunoSEQ multiplex PCR assay. TCRdb took this table from immuneACCESS and kept in-frame rearrangements with V and J called. Such tables lack part of the clones; where checked against another copy, unresolved V genes explain under half of the gap, and the rest is unexplained. In all, the sample holds a few hundred thousand clones, and roughly nine tenths of those were seen once. The ten largest clones take up less than 5% of the sample. Sequencing was performed on peripheral blood. These receptors were taken from a woman aged 35 to 49 who had recovered from COVID-19.

This chain links TRBV6-5 with TRBJ2-3, with 9 bases aligning to TRBD2. This CDR3 contains 16 residues. The germline V gene has CDR1 MNHEY and CDR2 SVGAGI. The ends lost 4 bases at V and 0 bases at J; junction bases unmatched: 5. The CDR3 region has the DNA TGTGCCAGCAGTTTCTCGAGCGGGGGGAGCACAGATACGCAGTATTTT. Its protein product is CASSFSSGGSTDTQYF.

The chain is built from TRBV6-2 or TRBV6-3 and TRBJ1-1; maybe TRBD1 (5 bases). The CDR3 sequence is 15 residues long. The V gene's germline CDR1 is MNHEY and CDR2 SVGEGT. V was trimmed by 4 bases and J by 0 bases, leaving 12 bases between them. The CDR3 DNA reads as TGTGCCAGCAGTTGGGGCCTGTATATGAACACTGAAGCTTTCTTT. Amino acid sequence: CASSWGLYMNTEAFF.